The rows below give T cell receptor beta chains drawn from one sample of a study of T cell changes during pregnancy in multiple sclerosis. TCRdb's table, derived via immunoSEQ multiplex PCR, lists solely in-frame clones and lacks some. The sample lists approximately 59,000 clones; approximately 89% were seen once. The sequences come from peripheral blood, collected in the third trimester of pregnancy. The receptors were gathered from a female donor in good health, enrolled as a control in a pregnancy study. The CDR3 runs from the conserved cysteine through the conserved F or W. A D gene is named only where the DNA matches it firmly. Where a row states a size, it is once, few, many or the class of an expanded clone; other rows omit it.

D gene,J gene,V gene,clone size,CDR3 length,CDR3 protein,CDR3 DNA
TRBD1,TRBJ2-7,TRBV19,-,15,CASSISGQGAYEQYF,TGTGCCAGTAGTATTTCTGGGCAGGGGGCCTACGAGCAGTACTTC
-,TRBJ1-4,TRBV11-2,-,13,CASSPGTGSSLFF,TGTGCCAGCAGCCCAGGGACTGGAAGTTCACTGTTTTTT
TRBD2,TRBJ2-3,TRBV2,-,15,CASRELAGGTDTQYF,TGTGCCAGCAGAGAACTAGCGGGGGGCACAGATACGCAGTATTTT
-,TRBJ2-5,TRBV6-1,-,11,CATTRGETQYF,TGTGCCACAACACGTGGAGAGACCCAGTACTTC
-,TRBJ2-7,TRBV4-3,-,14,CASSQLLSSYEQYF,TGCGCCAGCAGCCAACTACTAAGCTCCTACGAGCAGTACTTC
TRBD2,TRBJ2-5,TRBV19,-,15,CASSPLAGVQETQYF,TGTGCCAGTAGTCCCCTAGCGGGGGTTCAAGAGACCCAGTACTTC
-,TRBJ1-2,TRBV19,-,13,CASSYGFNYGYTF,TGTGCCAGTAGTTACGGGTTCAACTATGGCTACACCTTC
-,TRBJ2-2,TRBV6-1,-,16,CASSEDGTLNTGELFF,TGTGCCAGCAGTGAAGATGGGACACTGAACACCGGGGAGCTGTTTTTT
-,TRBJ1-2,TRBV11-1,-,13,CASSLDRASGYTF,TGTGCCAGCAGCTTAGACAGGGCGTCTGGCTACACCTTC
-,TRBJ2-1,TRBV18,-,13,CASSPLSVNEQFF,TGTGCCAGCTCACCACTTTCCGTGAATGAGCAGTTCTTC
-,TRBJ2-1,TRBV4-3,-,19,CASSQVPPTSANSYNEQFF,TGCGCCAGCAGCCAAGTTCCCCCCACCAGCGCCAACTCCTACAATGAGCAGTTCTTC
-,TRBJ2-7,TRBV27,-,15,CASSAEAAVSYEQYF,TGTGCCAGCAGTGCAGAGGCGGCAGTCTCCTACGAGCAGTACTTC
-,TRBJ1-5,TRBV6-6,-,15,CASSYTNRNNQPQHF,TGTGCCAGCAGTTACACCAACAGAAACAATCAGCCCCAGCATTTT
TRBD1,TRBJ1-3,TRBV5-4,once,14,CASSRDSSGNTIYF,TGTGCCAGCAGCCGGGACAGCTCTGGAAACACCATATATTTT
TRBD1,TRBJ2-2,TRBV29-1,-,17,CSVEDFDRGVNTGELFF,TGCAGCGTTGAAGACTTCGACAGGGGGGTAAACACCGGGGAGCTGTTTTTT
TRBD1,TRBJ2-2,TRBV9,-,16,CASSPLGTGNTGELFF,TGTGCCAGCAGCCCCCTCGGGACAGGGAACACCGGGGAGCTGTTTTTT
-,TRBJ1-4,TRBV7-9,-,14,CASSSTGRREKLFF,TGTGCCAGCAGCTCAACAGGGCGGCGGGAAAAACTGTTTTTT
TRBD1,TRBJ1-6,TRBV2,-,15,CASSESTGRNSPLHF,TGTGCCAGCAGTGAGTCGACAGGGAGGAATTCACCCCTCCACTTT
-,TRBJ1-5,TRBV7-2,-,14,CASSLVLGGQPQHF,TGTGCCAGCAGCTTAGTTCTGGGAGGTCAGCCCCAGCATTTT
-,TRBJ2-2,TRBV4-3,-,15,CASSQADSDTGELFF,TGCGCCAGCAGCCAAGCCGATAGCGACACCGGGGAGCTGTTTTTT
TRBD1,TRBJ2-7,TRBV2,-,14,CASSAGTGTHEQYF,TGTGCCAGCAGCGCCGGGACAGGGACTCACGAGCAGTACTTC
-,TRBJ2-3,TRBV6-5,-,12,CASRDTPDTQYF,TGTGCCAGCAGAGACACCCCAGATACGCAGTATTTT
-,TRBJ2-1,TRBV5-4,-,13,CASSLLQGNEQFF,TGTGCCAGCAGCTTGCTCCAGGGCAATGAGCAGTTCTTC
TRBD1,TRBJ2-3,TRBV2,-,14,CASSEDRGSDTQYF,TGTGCCAGCAGTGAAGACAGGGGTTCAGATACGCAGTATTTT
-,TRBJ1-1,TRBV7-6,-,13,CASSTDWNTEAFF,TGTGCCAGCAGCACTGATTGGAACACTGAAGCTTTCTTT
-,TRBJ1-6,TRBV15,few,14,CATSPRGVRSPLHF,TGTGCCACCAGCCCCCGGGGGGTTAGATCACCCCTCCACTTT
TRBD2,TRBJ2-2,TRBV7-2,few,14,CASSLNGGAGELFF,TGTGCCAGCAGCTTAAACGGGGGGGCCGGGGAGCTGTTTTTT
TRBD1,TRBJ2-1,TRBV6-6,-,12,CASLQGDAEQFF,TGTGCCAGCTTACAGGGGGACGCTGAGCAGTTCTTC
-,TRBJ2-7,TRBV5-6,-,14,CASSLYVSSYEQYF,TGTGCCAGCAGCCTTTACGTGAGCTCCTACGAGCAGTACTTC
-,TRBJ2-5,TRBV4-1,-,14,CASSQGGQQETQYF,TGCGCCAGCAGCCAGGGGGGACAGCAAGAGACCCAGTACTTC
TRBD1,TRBJ1-2,TRBV19,-,13,CASSLDRNYGYTF,TGTGCCAGTAGTTTGGACAGGAACTATGGCTACACCTTC
TRBD1,TRBJ2-1,TRBV4-3,-,14,CASSLLRGQAEQFF,TGCGCCAGCAGCCTCCTAAGGGGGCAGGCTGAGCAGTTCTTC
-,TRBJ2-5,TRBV19,-,16,CARGQSGQGKNETQYF,TGTGCCAGGGGTCAGTCGGGTCAGGGGAAGAATGAGACCCAGTACTTC
-,TRBJ1-1,TRBV28,-,15,CASSLGLLTQGEAFF,TGTGCCAGCAGTTTGGGGTTACTGACCCAGGGTGAAGCTTTCTTT
-,TRBJ2-1,TRBV15,-,15,CATRGSSRGYNEQFF,TGTGCCACCAGAGGGTCCTCCAGGGGCTACAATGAGCAGTTCTTC
-,TRBJ2-1,TRBV7-3,-,14,CASSLLAIYNEQFF,TGTGCCAGCAGCTTACTAGCGATTTACAATGAGCAGTTCTTC
TRBD2,TRBJ2-1,TRBV6-5,few,13,CASLSGGGGEQFF,TGTGCCAGCCTCAGCGGGGGGGGAGGGGAGCAGTTCTTC
TRBD2,TRBJ2-7,TRBV7-2,-,15,CASSLAGANPREQYF,TGTGCCAGCAGCCTAGCGGGGGCCAACCCAAGGGAGCAGTACTTC
TRBD1,TRBJ2-7,TRBV6-5,few,15,CASSSSGTGSYEQYF,TGTGCCAGCAGCTCCTCCGGGACAGGGTCTTACGAGCAGTACTTC
TRBD2,TRBJ2-4,TRBV9,-,19,CASSVGTSGGALGKNIQYF,TGTGCCAGCAGCGTCGGGACTAGCGGGGGGGCCCTAGGCAAAAACATTCAGTACTTC
TRBD1,TRBJ1-1,TRBV27,-,12,CASSLQGAEAFF,TGTGCCAGCAGCCTCCAGGGGGCTGAAGCTTTCTTT
-,TRBJ1-2,TRBV7-2,-,16,CASRPTTDRLNYGYTF,TGTGCCAGCAGACCAACGACAGACCGTCTTAACTATGGCTACACCTTC
TRBD1,TRBJ2-3,TRBV6-1,-,15,CASSTTGGSTDTQYF,TGTGCCAGCAGTACAACAGGGGGGAGCACAGATACGCAGTATTTT
TRBD2,TRBJ2-7,TRBV5-4,-,16,CASSLGGGKYSYEQYF,TGTGCCAGCAGCTTGGGCGGGGGGAAGTACTCCTACGAGCAGTACTTC
-,TRBJ1-1,TRBV28,-,12,CASSVRVPEAFF,TGTGCCAGCAGCGTCAGGGTCCCTGAAGCTTTCTTT